These 27 T cell receptor beta chains were sequenced from one sample in a study of beta chain features in type 1 diabetes. Isolated RNA was reverse transcribed in full, so expressed TCRB transcripts were sequenced. Assay: immunoSEQ multiplex PCR; the TCRdb copy retains only in-frame clones and omits some. The sample contains fewer than 150,000 clones, about 7% of which appear only once. The sample comprised central memory CD4+ T cells from blood. The receptors were sampled from a woman younger than 45 in good health.

V usage is TRBV19 and J usage is TRBJ2-1; 11 nucleotides match TRBD2. The CDR3 has 17 residues. The V and J ends lost 4 bases and 5 bases, in that order; junction bases with no gene match: 10. Germline V lookup: CDR1 LNHDA, CDR2 SQIVND (reference sequence). CDR3 nucleotides: TGTGCCAGTAGTAGCTTAACCGGGACTAGCGGAAACAATGAGCAGTTCTTC. This sequence encodes CASSSLTGTSGNNEQFF.

This clone was observed many times. The J gene is TRBJ2-4, the V gene TRBV4-3; TRBD1 matches at 9 bases. The CDR3 is made up of 14 amino acids. CDR1 LGHNA and CDR2 YSLEER come from the germline V gene. With 3 bases clipped from V and 7 bases from J, the junction kept 4 bases outside the gene matches. The CDR3 sequence is CASSHGTGINIQYF. In nucleotides, the CDR3 is TGCGCCAGCAGCCATGGGACAGGGATTAACATTCAGTACTTC.

The chain has TRBV4-3 and TRBJ2-7; the match to TRBD2 covers 7 bases. Germline loops: CDR1 LGHNA, CDR2 YSLEER. This CDR3 is 15 amino acids long. Trimming cost V 2 bases and J 2 bases; bases outside gene matches: 6. The CDR3 sequence: CASSQTGTSAYEQYF. The CDR3 DNA is TGCGCCAGCAGCCAAACAGGTACTAGCGCCTACGAGCAGTACTTC.

Ten or more counts support this clone. V is TRBV19 and J is TRBJ1-1, with 7 bases aligning to TRBD1. V shed 8 bases, J shed 4 bases, and the junction held 4 bases outside the gene matches. The CDR3 has 12 amino acids. The germline V gene has CDR1 LNHDA and CDR2 SQIVND (reference sequence). CDR3 coding DNA: TGTGCCAGTCTGGGACAGATCACTGAAGCTTTCTTT. Protein sequence: CASLGQITEAFF.

This clone has a handful of counts. The CDR3 DNA sequence: TGTGCCAGCAGCTTTCTAGGGGGTGAATACACCGGGGAGCTGTTTTTT. This translates into CASSFLGGEYTGELFF. The genes are TRBV7-9 and TRBJ2-2; a weak D match, TRBD1 (6 bases). The CDR3 has 16 amino acids. Germline CDR1 SEHNR, CDR2 FQNEAQ (reference sequence). The ends were cut back, 3 bases at V and 3 bases at J, with 14 bases in the middle.

The rearrangement joins TRBV28 to TRBJ2-1, with TRBD1 as a possible D gene (5 bases). With 3 bases removed from V and 7 bases from J, the gap between germline ends came to 16 bases. The CDR3 covers 15 residues. Germline V gene lookup returns CDR1 MDHEN and CDR2 SYDVKM. The CDR3 DNA reads TGTGCCAGCAGTTTTACCACGCAGGGTCGGAATGAGCAGTTCTTC. Residues: CASSFTTQGRNEQFF.

This rearrangement joins TRBV7-2 to TRBJ2-7, with TRBD2 identical over 8 bases. Trimming removed 5 bases from V and 6 bases from J; junction bases left unmatched: 21. The CDR3 consists of 18 residues. Germline CDR1 is SGHTA and CDR2 is FQGNSA. CDR3 sequence reads: CASSPRIRVAGTFGEQYF. CDR3 in DNA: TGTGCCAGCAGCCCCAGGATACGGGTAGCGGGAACTTTCGGCGAGCAGTACTTC.

This chain joins TRBV6-1 and TRBJ2-1; TRBD2 matches at 7 bases. The length of the CDR3 is 17 residues. Trimming cost V 4 bases and J 0 bases; bases outside gene matches: 9. Germline lookup yields CDR1 MNHNS and CDR2 SASEGT. CDR3 nucleotides: TGTGCCAGCAGTGCAACTCTAAGCGGGACCTCCTACAATGAGCAGTTCTTC. Protein: CASSATLSGTSYNEQFF.

The gene calls are TRBV7-2 and TRBJ2-7, with TRBD2 identical over 13 bases. J was trimmed by 5 bases and V by 5 bases; bases with no gene match: 9. The CDR3 is 16 residues long. Germline V gene data show CDR1 as SGHTA and CDR2 as FQGNSA. CDR3 amino acids: CASSLRTSGRVHEQYF. CDR3 nucleotides: TGTGCCAGCAGCCTGCGGACTAGCGGGAGAGTCCACGAGCAGTACTTC.

The rearrangement links TRBV4-1 to TRBJ1-2, with a tentative D call TRBD1 (6 bases). Germline CDR1 reads MGHRA; CDR2 reads YSYEKL. V lost 0 bases to trimming and J lost 4 bases, with 15 bases between them. The CDR3 has 16 residues. CDR3 protein: CASSQDADRAIYGYTF. The DNA for the CDR3 is TGCGCCAGCAGCCAAGATGCGGACAGAGCTATCTATGGCTACACCTTC.

This clone has just a few counts. The chain carries TRBV11-2 and TRBJ2-7; TRBD1 is a possible D gene (5 bases). Germline V gene lookup returns CDR1 SGHAT and CDR2 FQNNGV. This CDR3 spans 14 amino acids. Deletions cut 4 bases from V and 3 bases from J, with 13 bases between. The CDR3 here is CASSSTDSLYEQYF. CDR3 DNA: TGTGCCAGCAGCTCGACAGATTCGCTCTACGAGCAGTACTTC.

This clone was recorded a few times. V gene TRBV28 combines with J gene TRBJ1-4, with a weak D call TRBD1 (5 bases). The germline gives CDR1 MDHEN, CDR2 SYDVKM. Trimming took 10 bases from V and 8 from J, leaving 20 bases between them. CDR3 size: 14 residues. CDR3 loop: CAIPLRGEGEKLFF. CDR3 DNA sequence: TGTGCCATACCTTTGAGAGGGGAGGGAGAAAAACTGTTTTTT. The full variable domain, with the rest looked up from reference TRBV28 and TRBJ1-4, is DVKVTQSSRYLVKRTGEKVFLECVQDMDHENMFWYRQDPGLGLRLIYFSYDVKMKEKGDIPEGYSVSREKKERFSLILESASTNQTSMYLCAIPLRGEGEKLFFGSGTQLSVL.

The chain recombines TRBV7-2 with TRBJ2-5; TRBD1 aligns across 11 bases. Germline CDR1 is SGHTA and CDR2 is FQGNSA. The V and J ends lost 4 bases and 4 bases, in that order; junction bases with no gene match: 5. This CDR3 comprises 15 residues. CDR3: CASSYGQGAGETQYF. The CDR3, as DNA: TGTGCCAGCAGCTACGGACAGGGGGCCGGAGAGACCCAGTACTTC.

This clone was found a few times. The chain is built from TRBV6-1 and TRBJ2-6, with no clear D. The CDR3 has 14 residues. Looked up from germline, CDR1 is MNHNS and CDR2 is SASEGT. Between the trimmed V and J ends, which lost 6 bases and 0 bases, there was a span of 6 bases. The DNA of the CDR3 is TGTGCCAGCAGCCCCAGCTCTGGGGCCAACGTCCTGACTTTC. As protein: CASSPSSGANVLTF.

The genes are TRBV7-2 and TRBJ2-1; 10 bases map to TRBD2. The CDR3 loop spans 15 amino acids. Germline lookup yields CDR1 SGHTA and CDR2 FQGNSA. The junction had 4 bases not matched to a gene; V was cut back by 5 bases and J by 3 bases. CDR3 sequence: CASSPPSGSYNEQFF. DNA for the CDR3: TGTGCCAGCAGCCCCCCTAGCGGGAGCTACAATGAGCAGTTCTTC. The complete variable domain, with remaining parts taken from reference TRBV7-2 and TRBJ2-1, reads GAGVSQSPSNKVTEKGKDVELRCDPISGHTALYWYRQSLGQGLEFLIYFQGNSAPDKSGLPSDRFSAERTGGSVSTLTIQRTQQEDSAVYLCASSPPSGSYNEQFFGPGTRLTVL.

The J gene is TRBJ2-7, the V gene TRBV5-1; a weak D match, TRBD2 (6 bases). There are 15 residues in the CDR3. V lost 5 bases, J lost 1 base, and 16 bases lay in between. Germline CDR1 SGHRS, CDR2 YFSETQ. The DNA for the CDR3 is TGCGCCAGCAGTGGCGAGACCGGGAGATCCTACGAGCAGTACTTC. This translates into CASSGETGRSYEQYF.

This clone was seen ten or more times. The V gene is TRBV27, the J gene TRBJ2-7; a weak D match, TRBD2 (5 bases). The CDR3 runs 12 residues. From germline, CDR1 is MNHEY and CDR2 SMNVEV (reference sequence). V lost 5 bases, J lost 6 bases, and 11 bases lay in between. The CDR3 DNA follows: TGTGCCAGCAGTGCGGGCAGAGGCGAGCAGTACTTC. Translating gives CASSAGRGEQYF.

There are a few counts of this clone. The CDR3 nucleotides read TGTGCCAGCCTGGAGGAAGAGACCCAGTACTTC. As protein: CASLEEETQYF. The chain employs TRBV28 and TRBJ2-5; the D gene is possibly TRBD2 (5 bases). This CDR3 spans 11 amino acids. The germline V gene has CDR1 MDHEN and CDR2 SYDVKM. Trimming left V 8 bases short and J 3 bases short, with 7 bases between.

The chain uses TRBV28 and TRBJ2-7, with 12 bases lining up with TRBD1. CDR3 size: 13 residues. Trimming cost V 6 bases and J 12 bases; bases outside gene matches: 9. Germline-derived CDR1 and CDR2 are MDHEN and SYDVKM. Here the CDR3 DNA reads TGTGCCAGCAGAATGGGACAGGGGGCGCTGGGGTACTTC. Its translation: CASRMGQGALGYF. The full variable domain, with the rest looked up from reference TRBV28 and TRBJ2-7, is DVKVTQSSRYLVKRTGEKVFLECVQDMDHENMFWYRQDPGLGLRLIYFSYDVKMKEKGDIPEGYSVSREKKERFSLILESASTNQTSMYLCASRMGQGALGYFGPGTRLTVT.

Turning to this clone: At one of its ends the junction is not consistent with the germline gene, which may arise from a read error. This rearrangement joins TRBV10-3 to TRBJ2-1; TRBD2 might be the D (6 bases). The CDR3 runs 13 residues. Germline CDR1 and CDR2: ENHRY and SYGVKD. DNA for the CDR3: TGTGCCAGCAGGGCCCCGGACTACGATGAGCAGTTCTTC. Protein: CASRAPDYDEQFF.

This clone was observed a handful of times. J is TRBJ2-7 and V is TRBV7-8; D is unresolved. The CDR3 has 12 residues. Per germline, CDR1 SGHVS and CDR2 FQNEAQ. The V and J ends lost 1 base and 7 bases respectively, with 8 bases between them. DNA for the CDR3: TGTGCCAGCAGCTTAGTAGCTTCTGAGCAGTACTTC. It is translated as CASSLVASEQYF. The variable domain in full, with the rest retrieved from reference TRBV7-8 and TRBJ2-7, is GAGVSQSPRYKVAKRGQDVALRCDPISGHVSLFWYQQALGQGPEFLTYFQNEAQLDKSGLPSDRFFAERPEGSVSTLKIQRTQQEDSAVYLCASSLVASEQYFGPGTRLTVT.

A few counts support this clone. The rearrangement uses TRBV23-1 and TRBJ2-4; the D gene is possibly TRBD1 (7 bases). TRBV23-1 counts as an open reading frame of uncertain function. Trimming removed 4 bases from V and 2 bases from J, with 15 bases in between. The CDR3 runs to 16 residues. The CDR3 loop reads CASSRGGGATKNIQYF. Written as DNA, the CDR3 is TGCGCCAGCAGTCGTGGAGGGGGCGCAACCAAAAACATTCAGTACTTC.

This clone was counted a few times. The CDR3 protein is CSVGDGLAEIYEQYF. The CDR3, as DNA: TGCAGCGTTGGGGACGGACTAGCGGAAATTTACGAGCAGTACTTC. J is TRBJ2-7 and V is TRBV29-1; 10 bases line up with TRBD2. Germline V gene lookup returns CDR1 SQVTM and CDR2 ANQGSEA. V shed 4 bases, J shed 4 bases, and the junction held 10 bases outside the gene matches. CDR3 length equals 15 residues.

The CDR3 DNA reads TGCGCCAGCAGCACCGGACAGGGGGCGTGGAACATTCAGTACTTC. It encodes CASSTGQGAWNIQYF. This sequence joins TRBV5-1 and TRBJ2-4, with 11 bases that match TRBD1. The ends lost 4 bases at V and 7 bases at J; junction bases unmatched: 7. Germline loops: CDR1 SGHRS, CDR2 YFSETQ. The CDR3 totals 15 residues.

The chain employs TRBV12-5 and TRBJ2-3; maybe TRBD1 (5 bases). The ends were cut back, 6 bases at V and 3 bases at J, with 16 bases in the middle. The germline V gene encodes CDR1 LGHNT and CDR2 FRNRAP. The CDR3 spans 15 residues. CDR3 nucleotide sequence: TGTGCTAGTGGAAAGGACAACCTAAGGACAGATACGCAGTATTTT. This encodes CASGKDNLRTDTQYF.

The chain links TRBV7-2 to TRBJ2-3, with no clear D. The CDR3 has 14 residues. Deletions cut 6 bases from V and 0 bases from J, with 10 bases between. Germline V gives CDR1 SGHTA, CDR2 FQGNSA. For the CDR3, the DNA is TGTGCCAGCAGTAGTAGATCTAGCACAGATACGCAGTATTTT. It translates to CASSSRSSTDTQYF.

The gene calls are TRBV9 and TRBJ2-3; the match to TRBD2 covers 9 bases. The CDR3 contains 15 residues. V trimming: 0 bases; J trimming: 1 base; junction bases outside the gene matches: 0. CDR1 is SGDLS, CDR2 YYNGEE, per germline. CDR3 nucleotides: TGTGCCAGCAGCGTAGGCGGGAGGGGCACAGATACGCAGTATTTT. As protein: CASSVGGRGTDTQYF.